The 8 T cell receptor beta chains given below trace back to one sample, sequenced in a study of T cells in Graves' hyperthyroidism and ophthalmopathy. RNA transcripts served as the template for amplifying TCR beta CDR3 regions. The primer set for the first-round RT-PCR of the TCR CDR3 was HTBI. TCRdb independently ran MiXCR on the multiplex PCR reads; one entry per CDR3 protein. The data show approximately 370,000 distinct CDR3 sequences, roughly 17% seen once. Sequenced: blood. Source of these receptors: a woman aged 25 to 39 with Graves' hyperthyroidism that later progressed to Graves' ophthalmopathy.

This clonotype was counted a few times. The chain recombines TRBV24-1 with TRBJ1-1, with TRBD1 matching 8 bases. CDR3 size: 15 residues. Trimming removed 4 bases from V and 1 base from J; junction bases left unmatched: 4. Germline values: CDR1 KGHDR, CDR2 SFDVKD. CDR3 in DNA: TGTGCCACCAGTGAGGCCGGACAGGGGAACACTGAAGCTTTCTTT. It yields the protein CATSEAGQGNTEAFF.

In DNA form, the CDR3 reads TGTGCCAGCAGGCCAACAGGTTTACGGGGCAATCAGCCCCAGCATTTT. Its protein is CASRPTGLRGNQPQHF. The chain recombines TRBV6-1 with TRBJ1-5; D possibly corresponds to TRBD1 (5 bases). Looked up from germline, CDR1 is MNHNS and CDR2 is SASEGT. The CDR3 sequence is 16 residues long. V was trimmed by 6 bases and J by 2 bases, leaving 17 bases between them.

This clonotype was counted many times. The V gene is TRBV19, the J gene TRBJ2-2, with TRBD1 as a possible D gene (5 bases). Germline V lookup: CDR1 LNHDA, CDR2 SQIVND (reference sequence). Between the trimmed V and J ends, which lost 7 bases and 4 bases, there was a span of 13 bases. This CDR3 has 14 amino acids. Written as DNA, the CDR3 is TGTGCCAGTAAATTCTCAGGGATCACCGGGGAGCTGTTTTTT. It translates to CASKFSGITGELFF.

This clonotype was recorded many times. V is TRBV28 and J is TRBJ2-1; D is unresolved. CDR1 and CDR2 (germline): MDHEN, SYDVKM. V lost 5 bases and J 4 bases, leaving 15 bases between the germline ends. CDR3 length: 15 amino acids. CDR3 sequence: CASSRPTPPYNEQFF. The CDR3, as DNA: TGTGCCAGCAGTCGTCCGACTCCCCCATACAATGAGCAGTTCTTC.

This clonotype was seen at least ten times. The J gene is TRBJ2-7, the V gene TRBV6-1; D might be TRBD2 (7 bases). This CDR3 has 14 residues. The germline V and J ends were trimmed by 5 bases and 2 bases, with 13 bases remaining between them. Per germline, CDR1 MNHNS and CDR2 SASEGT. CDR3 bases: TGTGCCAGCAGTAAGGGGGGGACCACCTACGAGCAGTACTTC. Protein sequence: CASSKGGTTYEQYF.

This clonotype was picked up many times. The chain couples TRBV15 to TRBJ1-5; TRBD1 might be the D (5 bases). The CDR3 is made up of 15 amino acids. CDR1 LNHNV and CDR2 YYDKDF come from the germline V gene (reference sequence). V was clipped by 0 bases and J by 5 bases, with 11 bases between them. For the CDR3, the DNA is TGTGCCACCAGCAGAGATCTGGGGCCCCATCAGCCCCAGCATTTT. It specifies CATSRDLGPHQPQHF.

A few counts support this clonotype. V is TRBV3-1 and J is TRBJ2-1, with D maybe TRBD1 (6 bases). CDR3 length: 17 residues. V was cut by 4 bases and J by 3 bases, with 19 bases left in between. CDR1 is LGHDT and CDR2 is YNNKEL in the germline V gene (reference sequence). DNA for the CDR3: TGTGCCAGCAGCCCCGACCTGGACAGAGCATTCTACAATGAGCAGTTCTTC. This codes for CASSPDLDRAFYNEQFF.

This clonotype was recorded a few times. The gene calls are TRBV7-9 and TRBJ1-1; TRBD1 is a possible D gene (5 bases). Trimming pared 5 bases from V and 1 base from J, leaving 14 bases between. This CDR3 is built from 15 residues. CDR1 and CDR2 from the germline V gene are SEHNR and FQNEAQ (reference sequence). This CDR3 reads CASSPTGGGNTEAFF. The CDR3, as DNA: TGTGCCAGCAGCCCGACCGGGGGGGGGAACACTGAAGCTTTCTTT.